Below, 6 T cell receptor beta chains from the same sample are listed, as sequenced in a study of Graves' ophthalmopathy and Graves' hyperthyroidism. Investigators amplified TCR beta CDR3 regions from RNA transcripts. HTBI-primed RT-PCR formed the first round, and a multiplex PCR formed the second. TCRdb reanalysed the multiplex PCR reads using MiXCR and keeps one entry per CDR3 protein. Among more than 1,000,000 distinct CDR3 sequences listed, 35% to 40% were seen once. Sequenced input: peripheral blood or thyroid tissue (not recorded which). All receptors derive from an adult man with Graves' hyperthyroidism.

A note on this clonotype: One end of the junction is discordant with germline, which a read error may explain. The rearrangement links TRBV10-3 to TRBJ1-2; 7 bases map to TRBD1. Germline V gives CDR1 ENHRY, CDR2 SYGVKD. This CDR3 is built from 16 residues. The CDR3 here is CASSYSPFGQDYGYTF. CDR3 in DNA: TGTGCCAGCAGTTACTCACCCTTTGGACAGGACTATGGCTACACCTTC.

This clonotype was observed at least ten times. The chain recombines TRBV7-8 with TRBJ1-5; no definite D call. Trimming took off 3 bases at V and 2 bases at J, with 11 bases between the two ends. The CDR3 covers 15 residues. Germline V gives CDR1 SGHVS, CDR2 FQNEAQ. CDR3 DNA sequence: TGTGCCAGCAGCTTCGGAGGGTCGGGCAATCAGCCCCAGCATTTT. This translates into CASSFGGSGNQPQHF.

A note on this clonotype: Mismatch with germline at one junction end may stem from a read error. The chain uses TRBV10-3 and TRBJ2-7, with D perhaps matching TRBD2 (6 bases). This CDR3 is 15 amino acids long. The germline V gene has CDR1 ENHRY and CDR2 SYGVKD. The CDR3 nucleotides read TGTGCCAGCAGTGAAGAGGAGGGAGGATACTACGAGCAGTACTTC. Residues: CASSEEEGGYYEQYF.

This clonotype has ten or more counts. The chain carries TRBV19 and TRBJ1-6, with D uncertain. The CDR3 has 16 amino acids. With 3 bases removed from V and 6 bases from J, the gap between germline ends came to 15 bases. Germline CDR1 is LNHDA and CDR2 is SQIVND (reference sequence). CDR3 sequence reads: CASSMGTSVGNSPLHF. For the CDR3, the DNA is TGTGCCAGTAGTATGGGCACGTCGGTCGGTAATTCACCCCTCCACTTT. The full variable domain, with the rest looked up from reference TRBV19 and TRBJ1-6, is DGGITQSPKYLFRKEGQNVTLSCEQNLNHDAMYWYRQDPGQGLRLIYYSQIVNDFQKGDIAEGYSVSREKKESFPLTVTSAQKNPTAFYLCASSMGTSVGNSPLHFGNGTRLTVT.

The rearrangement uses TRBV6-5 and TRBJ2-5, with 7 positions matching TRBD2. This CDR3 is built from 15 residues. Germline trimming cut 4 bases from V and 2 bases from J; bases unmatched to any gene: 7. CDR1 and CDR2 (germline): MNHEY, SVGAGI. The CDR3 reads CASSSKRGPQETQYF. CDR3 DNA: TGTGCCAGCAGTTCTAAGCGGGGCCCACAAGAGACCCAGTACTTC.

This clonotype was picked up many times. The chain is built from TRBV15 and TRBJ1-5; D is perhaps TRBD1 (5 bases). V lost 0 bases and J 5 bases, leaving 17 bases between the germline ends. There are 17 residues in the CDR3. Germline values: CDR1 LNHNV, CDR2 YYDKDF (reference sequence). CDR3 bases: TGTGCCACCAGCAGAGAGCCCCCCAGGGTTGTCGATCAGCCCCAGCATTTT. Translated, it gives CATSREPPRVVDQPQHF.